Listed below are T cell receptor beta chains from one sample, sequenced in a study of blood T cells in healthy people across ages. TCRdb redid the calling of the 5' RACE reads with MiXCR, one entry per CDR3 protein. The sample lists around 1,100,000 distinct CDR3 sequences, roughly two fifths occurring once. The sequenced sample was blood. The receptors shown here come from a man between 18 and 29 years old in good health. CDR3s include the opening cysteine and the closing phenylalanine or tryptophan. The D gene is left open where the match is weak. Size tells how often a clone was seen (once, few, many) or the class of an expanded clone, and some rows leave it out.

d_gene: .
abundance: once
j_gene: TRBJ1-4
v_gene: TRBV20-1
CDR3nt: TGCAGTGCTCCCTTCACTAATGAAAAACTGTTTTTT
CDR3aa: CSAPFTNEKLFF

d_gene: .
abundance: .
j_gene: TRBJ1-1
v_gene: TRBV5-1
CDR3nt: TGCGCCAGCAGCTTTTACATCGACACTGAAGCTTTCTTT
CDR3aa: CASSFYIDTEAFF

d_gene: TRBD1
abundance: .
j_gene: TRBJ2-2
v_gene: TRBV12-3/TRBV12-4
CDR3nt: TGTGCCAGCACCAAACGTGGGATAGACAGGGCGTCGACCGGGGAGCTGTTTTTT
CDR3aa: CASTKRGIDRASTGELFF

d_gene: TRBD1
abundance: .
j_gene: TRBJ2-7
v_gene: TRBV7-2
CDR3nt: TGTGCCAGCAGCTTAGCATTAGGGGGACAGATCCCCTACGAGCAGTACTTC
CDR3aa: CASSLALGGQIPYEQYF

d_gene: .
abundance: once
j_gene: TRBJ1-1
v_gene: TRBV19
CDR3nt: TGTGCCAGTACCCGGCGACCTGGGGGGATGAACACTGAAGCTTTCTTT
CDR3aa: CASTRRPGGMNTEAFF

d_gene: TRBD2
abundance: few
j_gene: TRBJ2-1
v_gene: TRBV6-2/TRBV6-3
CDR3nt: TGTGCCAGCAGTTACTCTGCTAGCGGGGGGCGTCCTGGGAATTGGGATGAGCAGTTCTTC
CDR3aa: CASSYSASGGRPGNWDEQFF

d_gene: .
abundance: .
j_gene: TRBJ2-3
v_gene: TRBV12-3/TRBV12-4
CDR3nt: TGTGCCAGCAGTTCCCACCGGTTGGAAAACACAGATACGCAGTATTTT
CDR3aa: CASSSHRLENTDTQYF

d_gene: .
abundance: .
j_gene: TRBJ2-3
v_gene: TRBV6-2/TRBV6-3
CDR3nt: TGTGCCAGCACCGCTCCGCGGGCTACTAGCACAGATACGCAGTATTTT
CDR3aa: CASTAPRATSTDTQYF

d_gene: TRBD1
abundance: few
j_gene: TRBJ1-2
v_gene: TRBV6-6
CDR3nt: TGTGCCAGCAGTGATAGACAGGGGGCTCGGTACACCTTC
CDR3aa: CASSDRQGARYTF

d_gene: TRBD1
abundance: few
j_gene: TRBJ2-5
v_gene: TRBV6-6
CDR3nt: TGTGCCAGCAGTCCGACGGGACAGCCAACCGAGACCCAGTACTTC
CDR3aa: CASSPTGQPTETQYF

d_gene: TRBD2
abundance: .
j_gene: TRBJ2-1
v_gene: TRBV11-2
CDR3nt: TGTGCCAGCAGCTTTAGGCTAGCGGGGGAGGCCCTCAATGAGCAGTTCTTC
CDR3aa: CASSFRLAGEALNEQFF

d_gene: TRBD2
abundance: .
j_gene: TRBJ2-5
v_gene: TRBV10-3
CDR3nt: TGTGCCATCAGTGACCGGACTAGCGGAGAGACCCAGTACTTC
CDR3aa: CAISDRTSGETQYF

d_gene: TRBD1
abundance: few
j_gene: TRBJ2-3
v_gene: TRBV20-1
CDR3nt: TGCAGTGCCTCTCGGGACAGGGGAACAGATACGCAGTATTTT
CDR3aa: CSASRDRGTDTQYF

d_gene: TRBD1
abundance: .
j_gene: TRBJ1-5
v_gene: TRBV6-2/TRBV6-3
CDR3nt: TGTGCCAGCAGTCAACAGGGGGAGGCTCAGCCCCAGCATTTT
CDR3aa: CASSQQGEAQPQHF

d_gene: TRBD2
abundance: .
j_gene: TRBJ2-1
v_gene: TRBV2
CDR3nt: TGTGCCAGCAGGCAAACTAGCGGGGGGTTTTACAATGAGCAGTTCTTC
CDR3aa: CASRQTSGGFYNEQFF

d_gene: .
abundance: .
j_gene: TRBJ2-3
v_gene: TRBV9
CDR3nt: TGTGCCAGCAGCGGACCAACGGGACAAAATACGCAGTATTTT
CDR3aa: CASSGPTGQNTQYF

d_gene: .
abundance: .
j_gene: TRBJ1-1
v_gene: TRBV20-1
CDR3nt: TGCAGTGCTAATGTGGGACAATCGGACACTGAAGCTTTCTTT
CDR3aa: CSANVGQSDTEAFF

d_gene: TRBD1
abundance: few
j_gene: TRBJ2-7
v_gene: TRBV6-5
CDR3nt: TGTGCCACCGGACAGGGCTACGAGCAGTACTTC
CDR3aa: CATGQGYEQYF

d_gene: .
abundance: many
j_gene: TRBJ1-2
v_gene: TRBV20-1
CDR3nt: TGCAGTGCTACCCGCCAGACAGCTAACTATGGCTACACCTTC
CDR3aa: CSATRQTANYGYTF

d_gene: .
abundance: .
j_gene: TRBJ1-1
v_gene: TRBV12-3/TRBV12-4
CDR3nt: TGTGCCAGCAGTTTAGTTGGGGGTTTTGAAGCTTTCTTT
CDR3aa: CASSLVGGFEAFF

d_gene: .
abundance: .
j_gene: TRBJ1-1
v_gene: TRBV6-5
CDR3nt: TGTGCCAGCAGTCACGGGACACCCAACACTGAAGCTTTCTTT
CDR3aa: CASSHGTPNTEAFF

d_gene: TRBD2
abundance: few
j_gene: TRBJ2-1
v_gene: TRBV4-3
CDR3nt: TGCGCCAGCAGCCAAAAGCGGGGGAGAACGTACAATGAGCAGTTCTTC
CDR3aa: CASSQKRGRTYNEQFF

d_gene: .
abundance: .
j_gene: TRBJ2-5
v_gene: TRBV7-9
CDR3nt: TGTGCCAGCAGCTTAGGGGGGTTTTACGACAATGAGCAGTACTTC
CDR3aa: CASSLGGFYDNEQYF

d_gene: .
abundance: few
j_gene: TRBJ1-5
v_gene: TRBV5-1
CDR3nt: TGCGCCAGCAGCTTGGAGGGCAGGGATGGTGATCAGCCCCAGCATTTT
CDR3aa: CASSLEGRDGDQPQHF

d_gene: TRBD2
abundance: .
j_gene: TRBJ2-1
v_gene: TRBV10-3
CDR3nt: TGTGCCATCAATGCCGGGACTAGCGGGGAAGGCGATGAGCAGTTGTTC
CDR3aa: CAINAGTSGEGDEQLF

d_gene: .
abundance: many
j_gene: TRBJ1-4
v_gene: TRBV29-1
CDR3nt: TGCAGCGTTCGGCGGCAGGGAGGGCTGTTTTTT
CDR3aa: CSVRRQGGLFF

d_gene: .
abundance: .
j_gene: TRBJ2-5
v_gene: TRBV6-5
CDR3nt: TGTGCCAGCAGTTACACTGGCTTGGAGACCCAGTACTTC
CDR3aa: CASSYTGLETQYF

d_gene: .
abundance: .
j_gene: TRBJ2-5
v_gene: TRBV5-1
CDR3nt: TGCGCCAGCAGCCCTACAGGGACCGTGCCGTACTTC
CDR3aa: CASSPTGTVPYF

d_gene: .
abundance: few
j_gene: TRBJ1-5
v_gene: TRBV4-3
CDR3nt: TGCGCCAGCAGCCAAGAGTATCGGCAGATAGGCCAGCCCCAGCATTTT
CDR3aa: CASSQEYRQIGQPQHF

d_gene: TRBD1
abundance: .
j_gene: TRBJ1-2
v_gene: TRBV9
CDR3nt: TGTGCCAGCAGCGCAGGGGGACAGGGTTTGTTCTATGGCTACACCTTC
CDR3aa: CASSAGGQGLFYGYTF

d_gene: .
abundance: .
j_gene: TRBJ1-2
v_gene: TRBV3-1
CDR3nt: TGTACCAGCAGCCAAGGTAGAACTAACTATGGCTACACCTTC
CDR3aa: CTSSQGRTNYGYTF

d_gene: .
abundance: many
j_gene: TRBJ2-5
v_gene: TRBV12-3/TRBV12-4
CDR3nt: TGTGCCAGCAGAGGTTTTGAGCAGTACTTC
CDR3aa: CASRGFEQYF

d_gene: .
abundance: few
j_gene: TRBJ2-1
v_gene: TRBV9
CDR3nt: TGTGCCAGCAGCGGGACCTCCGATGAGCAGTTCTTC
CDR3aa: CASSGTSDEQFF

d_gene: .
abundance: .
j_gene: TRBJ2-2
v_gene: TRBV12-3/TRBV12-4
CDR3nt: TGTGCCAGCAGTTTCGGGCCCGGGGAGCTGTTTTTT
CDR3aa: CASSFGPGELFF

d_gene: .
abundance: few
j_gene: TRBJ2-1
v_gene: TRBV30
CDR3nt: TGTGCCTGGAGGACATACAATGAGCAGTTCTTC
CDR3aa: CAWRTYNEQFF

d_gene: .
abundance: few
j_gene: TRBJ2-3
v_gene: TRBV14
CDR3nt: TGTGCCAGCAGCCAAGAGGGGGTCGCAGATACGCAGTATTTT
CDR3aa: CASSQEGVADTQYF

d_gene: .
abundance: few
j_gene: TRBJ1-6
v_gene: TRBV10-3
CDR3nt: TGTGCCATCAGTGGGACAGAGGGACACTGGAGCTCCTATAATTCACCCCTCCACTTT
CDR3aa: CAISGTEGHWSSYNSPLHF

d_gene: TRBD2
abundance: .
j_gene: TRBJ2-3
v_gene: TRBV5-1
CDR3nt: TGCGCCAGCAGCTTAAGCTCCTATGGGGAGGGTACGCAGTATTTT
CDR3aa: CASSLSSYGEGTQYF

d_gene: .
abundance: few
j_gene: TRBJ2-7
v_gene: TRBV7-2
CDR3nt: TGTGCCAGCAGCTCCTCGGGTCTGATCTACGAGCAGTACTTC
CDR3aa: CASSSSGLIYEQYF